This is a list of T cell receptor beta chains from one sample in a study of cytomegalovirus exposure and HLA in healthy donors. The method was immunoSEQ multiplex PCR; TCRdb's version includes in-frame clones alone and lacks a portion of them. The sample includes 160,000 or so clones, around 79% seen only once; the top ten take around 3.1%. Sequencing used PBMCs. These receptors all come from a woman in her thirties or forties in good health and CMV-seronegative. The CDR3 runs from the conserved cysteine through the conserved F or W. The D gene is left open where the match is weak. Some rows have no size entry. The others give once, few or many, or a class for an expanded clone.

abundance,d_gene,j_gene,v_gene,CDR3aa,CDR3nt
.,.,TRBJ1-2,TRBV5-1,CASRENRDDGYTF,TGCGCCAGCAGAGAAAACAGGGATGATGGCTACACCTTC
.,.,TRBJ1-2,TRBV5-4,CASSPESFYGYTF,TGTGCCAGCAGCCCCGAGTCCTTCTATGGCTACACCTTC
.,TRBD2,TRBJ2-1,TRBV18,CASLGQRGPHNEQFF,TGTGCCAGCTTGGGGCAGCGGGGGCCCCACAATGAGCAGTTCTTC
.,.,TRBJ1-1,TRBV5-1,CASSLAGIGMNTEAFF,TGCGCCAGCAGCTTGGCCGGGATTGGGATGAACACTGAAGCTTTCTTT
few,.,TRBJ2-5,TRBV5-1,CASSLGPSQETQYF,TGCGCCAGCAGCTTGGGTCCGTCTCAAGAGACCCAGTACTTC
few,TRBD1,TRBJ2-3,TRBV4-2,CASSEKGDSSTDTQYF,TGTGCCAGCAGCGAAAAAGGGGACAGTAGCACAGATACGCAGTATTTT
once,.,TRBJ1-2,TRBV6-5,CASFEAGGGYGYTF,TGTGCCAGCTTCGAAGCGGGGGGAGGCTATGGCTACACCTTC
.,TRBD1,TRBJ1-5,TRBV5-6,CASSQQGLGQPQHF,TGTGCCAGCAGCCAACAGGGGTTGGGTCAGCCCCAGCATTTT
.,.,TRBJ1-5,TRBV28,CASSFTRGGGGSQHF,TGTGCCAGCAGTTTCACTCGGGGGGGAGGAGGGTCCCAGCATTTT
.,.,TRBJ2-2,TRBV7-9,CASSVWATGPNTGELFF,TGTGCCAGCAGCGTATGGGCGACAGGTCCGAACACCGGGGAGCTGTTTTTT
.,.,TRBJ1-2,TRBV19,CASSIRTPYGYTF,TGTGCCAGTAGTATCCGGACACCGTATGGCTACACCTTC
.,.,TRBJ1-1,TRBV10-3,CAIGELLEAFF,TGTGCCATCGGGGAGCTCTTAGAGGCTTTCTTT
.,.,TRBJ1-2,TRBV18,CASSPSRGGYTF,TGTGCCAGCTCACCCTCCAGGGGAGGCTACACCTTC
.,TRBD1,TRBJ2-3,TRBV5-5,CASNTRDRSDTQYF,TGTGCCAGCAACACGCGGGACAGGTCAGATACGCAGTATTTT
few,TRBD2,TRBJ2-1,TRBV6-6,CASSYSGGTYNEQFF,TGTGCCAGCAGTTATAGCGGGGGGACCTACAATGAGCAGTTCTTC
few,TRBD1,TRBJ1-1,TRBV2,CASRNRGFAFF,TGTGCCAGCAGGAACAGGGGGTTCGCTTTCTTT
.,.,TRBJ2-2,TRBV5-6,CASSLFQGTGELFF,TGTGCCAGCAGCTTGTTCCAGGGAACCGGGGAGCTGTTTTTT
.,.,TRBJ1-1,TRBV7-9,CASSPLGSMNTEAFF,TGTGCCAGCAGCCCCCTAGGCAGCATGAACACTGAAGCTTTCTTT
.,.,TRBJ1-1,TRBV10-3,CAISELGSSTEAFF,TGTGCCATCAGTGAGCTGGGGAGTAGCACTGAAGCTTTCTTT
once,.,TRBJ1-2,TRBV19,CASSGWQSNYGYTF,TGTGCCAGTAGTGGTTGGCAGTCGAACTATGGCTACACCTTC
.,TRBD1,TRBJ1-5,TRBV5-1,CASSSGTGGVGPQHF,TGCGCCAGCAGCTCCGGGACAGGGGGCGTTGGACCCCAGCATTTT
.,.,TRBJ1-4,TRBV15,CATSRNTRGNEKLFF,TGTGCCACCAGCAGGAATACCCGGGGTAATGAAAAACTGTTTTTT
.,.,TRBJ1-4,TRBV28,CASSFGGSEDEKLFF,TGTGCCAGCAGTTTCGGGGGTAGCGAGGATGAAAAACTGTTTTTT
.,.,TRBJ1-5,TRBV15,CATSRSRSRDSNQPQHF,TGTGCCACCAGCAGGTCAAGATCCAGGGATAGCAATCAGCCCCAGCATTTT
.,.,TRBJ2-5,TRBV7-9,CASSPGLSRGETQYF,TGTGCCAGCAGCCCCGGGTTGAGCCGGGGAGAGACCCAGTACTTC
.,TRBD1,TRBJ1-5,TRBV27,CASRDRGYNQPQHF,TGTGCCAGCAGGGACAGGGGGTACAATCAGCCCCAGCATTTT
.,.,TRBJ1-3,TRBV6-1,CASSERRGGGNTIYF,TGTGCCAGCAGTGAGAGGAGGGGGGGAGGAAACACCATATATTTT
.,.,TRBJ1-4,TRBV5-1,CASSLDSLTNEKLFF,TGCGCCAGCAGCTTAGACAGCTTGACTAATGAAAAACTGTTTTTT
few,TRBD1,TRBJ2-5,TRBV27,CASSSKVGTVQETQYF,TGTGCCAGCAGTTCTAAAGTGGGGACAGTGCAAGAGACCCAGTACTTC
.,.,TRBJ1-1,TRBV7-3,CASSLAGSNTEAFF,TGTGCCAGCAGCTTGGCGGGCTCCAACACTGAAGCTTTCTTT
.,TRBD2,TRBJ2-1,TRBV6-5,CASSYGTKNEQFF,TGTGCCAGCAGTTACGGGACTAAGAATGAGCAGTTCTTC
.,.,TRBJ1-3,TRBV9,CASSTRNAGSGNTIYF,TGTGCCAGCAGCACTCGGAACGCAGGTTCGGGAAACACCATATATTTT
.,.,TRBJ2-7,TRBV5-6,CASSFKPQDIYEQYF,TGTGCCAGCAGCTTCAAGCCCCAAGACATTTACGAGCAGTACTTC
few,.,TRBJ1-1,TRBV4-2,CASSLHRVVGTEAFF,TGTGCCAGCAGCTTACACAGGGTGGTGGGAACTGAAGCTTTCTTT
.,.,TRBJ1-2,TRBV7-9,CSSSPPEGRTNYGYTF,TGTTCCAGCAGCCCTCCGGAGGGCAGGACTAACTATGGCTACACCTTC
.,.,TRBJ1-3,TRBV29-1,CSVGDESGNTIYF,TGCAGCGTGGGAGACGAATCTGGAAACACCATATATTTT
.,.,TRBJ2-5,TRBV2,CASRGFSGQETQYF,TGTGCCAGCAGGGGGTTTTCGGGGCAAGAGACCCAGTACTTC
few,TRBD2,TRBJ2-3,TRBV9,CASSVATSGGGTTDTQYF,TGTGCCAGCAGCGTAGCGACTAGCGGGGGGGGAACCACAGATACGCAGTATTTT
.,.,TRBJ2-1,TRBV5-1,CASSLTGIINEQFF,TGCGCCAGCAGCTTAACAGGGATCATCAATGAGCAGTTCTTC
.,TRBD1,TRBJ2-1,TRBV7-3,CASSWRQGSEQFF,TGTGCCAGCAGCTGGAGACAGGGGAGTGAGCAGTTCTTC
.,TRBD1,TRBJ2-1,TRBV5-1,CASSLEGQDVGEQFF,TGCGCCAGCAGCTTGGAGGGACAGGATGTGGGTGAGCAGTTCTTC
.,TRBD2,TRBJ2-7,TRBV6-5,CASALAGGPYEQYF,TGTGCCAGCGCCTTAGCGGGGGGGCCCTACGAGCAGTACTTC
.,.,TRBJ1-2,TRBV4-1,CASSQPGQYRAGYTF,TGCGCCAGCAGCCAACCCGGACAGTACAGGGCCGGCTACACCTTC